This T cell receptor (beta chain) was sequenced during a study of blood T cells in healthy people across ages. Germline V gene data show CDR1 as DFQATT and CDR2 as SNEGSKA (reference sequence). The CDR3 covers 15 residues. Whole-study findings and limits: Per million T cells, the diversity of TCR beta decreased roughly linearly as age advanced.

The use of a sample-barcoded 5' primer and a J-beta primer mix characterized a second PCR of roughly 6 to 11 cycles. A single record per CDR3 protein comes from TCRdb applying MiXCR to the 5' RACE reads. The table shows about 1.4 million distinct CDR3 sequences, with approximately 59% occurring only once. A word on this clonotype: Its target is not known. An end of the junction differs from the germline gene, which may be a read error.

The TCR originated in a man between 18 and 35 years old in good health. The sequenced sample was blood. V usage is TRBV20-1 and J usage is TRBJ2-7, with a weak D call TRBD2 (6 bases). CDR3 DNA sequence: TGCAGTGCTGGAGATAGGCGGGGATCCTACAATGAGCAGTACTTC. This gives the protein CSAGDRRGSYNEQYF.